This TCR beta chain was recorded in a study of blood T cell repertoires in COVID-19. Libraries were prepared by immunoSEQ multiplex PCR; TCRdb keeps only in-frame clonotypes and omits some of them. The sample holds approximately 300,000 clones; 87% are singletons and the top ten take 2.2%. The V end was cut by 4 bases, the J end by 1 base, with 10 bases between. The germline CDR1 and CDR2 sequences are KGHDR and SFDVKD. The CDR3 sequence is 14 residues long. The clonotype originates from a woman aged 45-65 years who had recovered from COVID-19. The sample was peripheral blood. The gene calls are TRBV24-1 and TRBJ2-7, with D perhaps TRBD1 (6 bases). The CDR3 DNA sequence: TGTGCCACCAGTGAGGCCGGACAGTCCTACGAGCAGTACTTC. Encoded protein: CATSEAGQSYEQYF.